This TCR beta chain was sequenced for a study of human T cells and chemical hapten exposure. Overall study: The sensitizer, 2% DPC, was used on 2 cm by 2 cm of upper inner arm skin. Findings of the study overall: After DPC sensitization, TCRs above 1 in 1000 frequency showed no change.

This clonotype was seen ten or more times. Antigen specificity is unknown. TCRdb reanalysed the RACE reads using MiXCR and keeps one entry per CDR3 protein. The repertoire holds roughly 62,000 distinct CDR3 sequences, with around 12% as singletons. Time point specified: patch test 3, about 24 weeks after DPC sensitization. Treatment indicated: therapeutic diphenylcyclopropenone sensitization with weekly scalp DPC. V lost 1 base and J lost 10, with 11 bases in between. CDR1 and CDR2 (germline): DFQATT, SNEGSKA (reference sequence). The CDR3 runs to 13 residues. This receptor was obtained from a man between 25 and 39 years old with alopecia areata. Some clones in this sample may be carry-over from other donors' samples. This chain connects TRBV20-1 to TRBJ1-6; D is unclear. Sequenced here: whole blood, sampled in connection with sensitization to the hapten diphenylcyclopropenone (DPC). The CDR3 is CSARATQSSPLHF. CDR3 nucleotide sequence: TGCAGTGCTAGAGCCACACAATCCTCACCCCTCCACTTT.